The 20 T cell receptor beta chains reported below all come from one sample, sequenced in a study of cytomegalovirus exposure and HLA in healthy donors. Both 60 Vbeta primers and 13 Jbeta primers went into the PCR. The method was immunoSEQ multiplex PCR; TCRdb's version includes in-frame clones alone and lacks a portion of them. The profile shows approximately 150,000 clones, 60% to 80% of them singletons. The sequencing input was PBMCs. These receptors all come from a middle-aged man in good health and CMV-seropositive.

This rearrangement joins TRBV5-4 to TRBJ1-4; a weak D match, TRBD1 (5 bases). This CDR3 contains 16 residues. V lost 4 bases, J lost 5 bases, and 18 bases lay in between. Germline V lookup: CDR1 SGHNT, CDR2 YYREEE (reference sequence). The CDR3 region has the DNA TGTGCCAGCAGCAGGGGAGGGTCTAGTAGGAATGAAAAACTGTTTTTT. Its protein is CASSRGGSSRNEKLFF.

V gene TRBV19 combines with J gene TRBJ2-1; tentatively, D is TRBD2 (7 bases). The germline V and J ends were trimmed by 3 bases and 8 bases, with 23 bases remaining between them. Germline V gene lookup returns CDR1 LNHDA and CDR2 SQIVND (reference sequence). The CDR3 is 17 residues long. This chain's CDR3 is CASSMGGLADRSDEQFF. CDR3 DNA sequence: TGTGCCAGTAGTATGGGGGGGCTAGCGGACCGATCAGATGAGCAGTTCTTC.

The V gene is TRBV4-1, the J gene TRBJ1-2; maybe TRBD1 (5 bases). This CDR3 spans 16 amino acids. Germline CDR1 and CDR2: MGHRA and YSYEKL. Trimming removed 0 bases at V and 7 bases at J, with 18 bases between. The CDR3 protein is CASSQEPGGYGSGYTF. CDR3 DNA sequence: TGCGCCAGCAGCCAAGAGCCGGGGGGGTACGGAAGTGGCTACACCTTC.

The genes are TRBV19 and TRBJ1-1, with 8 bases identical to TRBD1. From germline, CDR1 is LNHDA and CDR2 SQIVND (reference sequence). V dropped 10 bases and J dropped 4; count of bases not matched to a gene: 8. This CDR3 has 13 residues. The CDR3: CATQDRVSTEAFF. CDR3 DNA: TGTGCCACCCAGGACAGGGTGAGCACTGAAGCTTTCTTT.

This clone was counted only a few times. The chain links TRBV11-2 to TRBJ2-1; TRBD2 aligns across 7 bases. Germline CDR1 SGHAT, CDR2 FQNNGV. The CDR3 is 15 residues long. Germline trimming cut 5 bases from V and 2 bases from J; bases unmatched to any gene: 6. CDR3 residues: CASSRGSQTYNEQFF. DNA for the CDR3: TGTGCCAGCAGCCGCGGGAGCCAGACCTACAATGAGCAGTTCTTC.

The chain is built from TRBV7-9 and TRBJ2-3; no clear D. CDR1 is SEHNR, CDR2 FQNEAQ, per germline (reference sequence). V lost 0 bases and J lost 5, with 9 bases in between. The length of the CDR3 is 14 residues. The CDR3 coding sequence is TGTGCCAGCAGCTTAGCGTGGTCGGGAGATACGCAGTATTTT. Amino acids: CASSLAWSGDTQYF. Drawing the rest from reference TRBV7-9 and TRBJ2-3, the complete variable domain is DTGVSQNPRHKITKRGQNVTFRCDPISEHNRLYWYRQTLGQGPEFLTYFQNEAQLEKSRLLSDRFSAERPKGSFSTLEIQRTEQGDSAMYLCASSLAWSGDTQYFGPGTRLTVL.

This clone was counted only a few times. This rearrangement joins TRBV28 to TRBJ2-5, with 9 nucleotides matching TRBD2. The CDR3 sequence is 14 residues long. Unmatched junction bases numbered 4, after V lost 3 bases and J lost 5 bases. The germline CDR1 and CDR2 sequences are MDHEN and SYDVKM. The CDR3 sequence is CASSFSGSLETQYF. The CDR3 nucleotides are TGTGCCAGCAGTTTTAGCGGGAGCTTGGAGACCCAGTACTTC. The variable domain in full, with the rest retrieved from reference TRBV28 and TRBJ2-5, is DVKVTQSSRYLVKRTGEKVFLECVQDMDHENMFWYRQDPGLGLRLIYFSYDVKMKEKGDIPEGYSVSREKKERFSLILESASTNQTSMYLCASSFSGSLETQYFGPGTRLLVL.

This clone appeared once. The chain is built from TRBV19 and TRBJ1-5; 7 nucleotides match TRBD1. The CDR3 length is 15 residues. J lost 4 bases, V lost 4 bases, and 7 bases had no gene match. Germline CDR1 and CDR2: LNHDA and SQIVND (reference sequence). The CDR3 coding sequence is TGTGCCAGTAGTAGCGACAGGGTAAGGAATCAGCCCCAGCATTTT. Amino acids: CASSSDRVRNQPQHF.

This clone was seen a few times. The gene calls are TRBV5-1 and TRBJ2-3; 15 bases agree with TRBD2. V was clipped by 2 bases and J by 6 bases; unmatched bases: 4. Germline loops: CDR1 SGHRS, CDR2 YFSETQ. The CDR3 runs 16 residues. In DNA, the CDR3 is TGCGCCAGCAGCTTAACCGGGACTAGCGGGAGGGATACGCAGTATTTT. It specifies CASSLTGTSGRDTQYF.

The V gene is TRBV10-1, the J gene TRBJ2-1, with D tentatively TRBD2 (5 bases). Germline assignment: CDR1 WNHNN and CDR2 SYGVQD (reference sequence). Trimming left V 0 bases short and J 4 bases short, with 10 bases between. The CDR3 has 15 residues. CDR3 region: CASSESRLAYNEQFF. In DNA, the CDR3 is TGCGCCAGCAGTGAGTCGCGTCTAGCTTACAATGAGCAGTTCTTC.

The CDR3 reads CASRGGTSASAEQYF. CDR3 nucleotide sequence: TGTGCCAGCAGGGGGGGGACTAGCGCCTCGGCCGAGCAGTACTTC. The chain has TRBV2 and TRBJ2-7; 10 nucleotides line up with TRBD2. The germline V gene has CDR1 SNHLY and CDR2 FYNNEI. This CDR3 is 15 amino acids long. V was clipped by 6 bases and J by 6 bases; unmatched bases: 11.

The rearrangement joins TRBV6-1 to TRBJ2-4; D gene uncertain. Per germline, CDR1 MNHNS and CDR2 SASEGT. Between the trimmed V and J ends, which lost 4 bases and 7 bases, there was a span of 14 bases. The CDR3 is made up of 14 amino acids. CDR3 protein: CASSVASGVNIQYF. CDR3 nucleotide sequence: TGTGCCAGCAGTGTGGCCTCAGGTGTGAACATTCAGTACTTC.

Comments on this clone: Other nucleotide sequences in the sample specify the same CDR3. V and J are TRBV27 and TRBJ2-5; 7 bases are a match to TRBD1. The J segment lost 1 base and the V segment lost 5 bases, leaving 4 bases of the junction unmatched. The CDR3 covers 14 residues. Germline CDR1 MNHEY, CDR2 SMNVEV (reference sequence). The DNA for the CDR3 is TGTGCCAGCAGTAGAGACAGGGCCCAAGAGACCCAGTACTTC. Its protein product is CASSRDRAQETQYF.

This clone was seen a single time. The chain combines TRBV2 with TRBJ1-3; TRBD1 aligns across 7 bases. J gave up 4 bases and V 6 bases, and 9 bases lay outside the gene matches. Per germline, CDR1 SNHLY and CDR2 FYNNEI. The CDR3 is 15 amino acids. In DNA, the CDR3 is TGTGCCAGCAGCCCGGAGGGGGCGCGAGGAAACACCATATATTTT. Translating gives CASSPEGARGNTIYF.

The rearrangement joins TRBV30 to TRBJ1-2; 9 bases line up with TRBD1. The CDR3 contains 12 residues. The germline V gene has CDR1 GTSNPN and CDR2 SVGIG (reference sequence). The V and J ends lost 8 bases and 7 bases, in that order; junction bases with no gene match: 8. The DNA of the CDR3 is TGTGCCCTATCACGGACAGGGGCTGGCTACACCTTC. Translated, it gives CALSRTGAGYTF.

The chain is built from TRBV30 and TRBJ2-2; 8 bases are shared with TRBD1. The CDR3 is made up of 14 amino acids. The V gene's germline CDR1 is GTSNPN and CDR2 SVGIG (reference sequence). The junction had 3 bases not matched to a gene; V was cut back by 5 bases and J by 1 base. The CDR3 sequence: CAWGTGGNTGELFF. The CDR3 DNA reads TGTGCCTGGGGGACAGGAGGGAACACCGGGGAGCTGTTTTTT.

In its sample, this clone was seen a few times. The V and J genes are TRBV19 and TRBJ2-7; 7 nucleotides line up with TRBD2. Germline loops: CDR1 LNHDA, CDR2 SQIVND (reference sequence). After removal of 6 bases from V and 5 bases from J, the junction contained 16 bases not matched to a gene. The CDR3 consists of 16 residues. The CDR3 here is CASSPRSGVNLDEQYF. The DNA for the CDR3 is TGTGCCAGTAGCCCCCGGAGCGGGGTAAATCTCGACGAGCAGTACTTC.

The V and J genes are TRBV7-9 and TRBJ2-1; TRBD2 matches 8 bases. V trimming: 1 base; J trimming: 5 bases; junction bases outside the gene matches: 7. Germline V gene sequence: CDR1 SEHNR, CDR2 FQNEAQ (reference sequence). This CDR3 has 16 amino acids. The CDR3 DNA reads TGTGCCAGCAGCTTAGGAGGCTTAGCGGGAAACAATGAGCAGTTCTTC. Its translation is CASSLGGLAGNNEQFF. Complete variable domain (other parts from reference TRBV7-9 and TRBJ2-1): DTGVSQNPRHKITKRGQNVTFRCDPISEHNRLYWYRQTLGQGPEFLTYFQNEAQLEKSRLLSDRFSAERPKGSFSTLEIQRTEQGDSAMYLCASSLGGLAGNNEQFFGPGTRLTVL.

V usage is TRBV5-1 and J usage is TRBJ1-1; D is undetermined. V was shortened by 1 base and J by 3 bases, with 10 bases between the two germline ends. CDR3 length: 14 amino acids. CDR1 and CDR2 from the germline V gene are SGHRS and YFSETQ. The CDR3 nucleotides read TGCGCCAGCAGCTTGAGCATTCTGGACACTGAAGCTTTCTTT. It codes for CASSLSILDTEAFF.

The rearrangement joins TRBV28 to TRBJ2-5; D is uncertain. The CDR3 contains 12 residues. The ends were cut back, 2 bases at V and 7 bases at J, with 8 bases in the middle. Germline-derived CDR1 and CDR2 are MDHEN and SYDVKM. DNA for the CDR3: TGTGCCAGCAGTTTAAACGTCGGGACCCAGTACTTC. Its protein product is CASSLNVGTQYF. The full variable domain, with the rest looked up from reference TRBV28 and TRBJ2-5, is DVKVTQSSRYLVKRTGEKVFLECVQDMDHENMFWYRQDPGLGLRLIYFSYDVKMKEKGDIPEGYSVSREKKERFSLILESASTNQTSMYLCASSLNVGTQYFGPGTRLLVL.